This TCR beta chain was identified during a study of CD8 T cells in Susac syndrome. As for the study in general: Intravenous immunoglobulin alone or corticosteroids were being given to patients with Susac syndrome at blood draw, unless they were therapy-naive.

Peripheral blood CD8+ and CD4+ T cells were profiled by TCR beta sequencing. Negative isolation was used for CD8+ and CD4+ T cells, and FACS enrichment was applied to TEMRA cells. Overall study results and limits: A relatively small number of individuals underwent TCR sequencing and HLA analysis.

Germline V gene lookup returns CDR1 SGDLS and CDR2 YYNGEE. V shed 5 bases, J shed 1 base, and the junction held 5 bases outside the gene matches. This CDR3 comprises 15 residues. Reverse transcription of roughly 0.5 to 1 ug RNA was performed with random hexamers. MiXCR, run by TCRdb on the immunoSEQ multiplex PCR reads, gives a single entry per CDR3 protein. The data contain approximately 80,000 distinct CDR3 sequences, roughly 95% of them seen just once; the ten biggest clones take up 0.4% to 0.55%. To note about this clonotype: The antigen is not known.

Sequenced material: CD8+ T cells from PBMCs. This chain links TRBV9 with TRBJ2-3; TRBD1 matches at 9 bases. This receptor was identified in a human donor with Susac syndrome. CDR3 sequence (DNA): TGTGCCAGCAGTTCGTGGGACAGGGGCACAGATACGCAGTATTTT. It codes for CASSSWDRGTDTQYF.